The 30 T cell receptor beta chains in this list originate from one sample, sequenced in a study of blood T cell repertoires in COVID-19. Measured with immunoSEQ multiplex PCR; TCRdb has only the in-frame clones, and not every one. The sample contains 100,000 to 150,000 clones, 88% of which appear only once. The sequencing input was peripheral blood. Source of these receptors: an older man with active COVID-19.

In its sample, this clone was seen once. The chain combines TRBV5-1 with TRBJ2-5; D not resolved. CDR3 length: 11 residues. Germline values: CDR1 SGHRS, CDR2 YFSETQ. The V and J ends lost 2 bases and 5 bases respectively, with 4 bases between them. CDR3 amino acids: CASSFRETQYF. The CDR3 DNA reads as TGCGCCAGCAGCTTCCGGGAGACCCAGTACTTC.

The V gene is TRBV28, the J gene TRBJ2-2, with 9 bases fitting TRBD2. This CDR3 has 14 residues. Germline CDR1 reads MDHEN; CDR2 reads SYDVKM. The V and J ends lost 6 bases and 8 bases, in that order; junction bases with no gene match: 7. CDR3 sequence reads: CASSDRSGRGELFF. The CDR3 DNA reads TGTGCCAGCAGCGACCGAAGCGGGAGGGGGGAGCTGTTTTTT.

The rearrangement links TRBV27 to TRBJ2-5; TRBD1 might be the D (6 bases). Germline V lookup: CDR1 MNHEY, CDR2 SMNVEV (reference sequence). Trimming left V 3 bases short and J 1 base short, with 12 bases between. The length of the CDR3 is 15 residues. CDR3 bases: TGTGCCAGCAGTTTTCTCGACAGGATCCAAGAGACCCAGTACTTC. Encoded protein: CASSFLDRIQETQYF.

In DNA, the CDR3 is TGTGCCAGTAGTTCTGCGGTAAGAGGGGCCAACGTCCTGACTTTC. Translated: CASSSAVRGANVLTF. This sequence joins TRBV19 and TRBJ2-6; D ambiguous. V lost 5 bases to trimming and J lost 4 bases, with 12 bases between them. Per the germline V gene, CDR1 is LNHDA and CDR2 is SQIVND (reference sequence). This CDR3 spans 15 amino acids.

The chain is built from TRBV28 and TRBJ1-5; 7 bases match TRBD1. V gave up 6 bases and J gave up 6 bases; unmatched junction bases: 8. The germline V gene has CDR1 MDHEN and CDR2 SYDVKM. The CDR3 consists of 14 residues. CDR3 bases: TGTGCCAGCAGATTAGGGGGCGAGGGTCAGCCCCAGCATTTT. Translating it yields CASRLGGEGQPQHF.

This chain joins TRBV6-5 and TRBJ2-7, with TRBD1 as a possible D gene (5 bases). The CDR3 loop spans 15 amino acids. Germline V gives CDR1 MNHEY, CDR2 SVGAGI. V was clipped by 2 bases and J by 3 bases, with 14 bases between them. The CDR3 reads CASSYARGRVYEQYF. The CDR3 DNA sequence: TGTGCCAGCAGTTACGCCCGCGGCAGGGTCTACGAGCAGTACTTC.

The genes are TRBV6-5 and TRBJ1-6; TRBD1 agrees at 8 bases. Germline loops: CDR1 MNHEY, CDR2 SVGAGI. CDR3 size: 14 residues. V shed 2 bases and J 9 bases; nucleotides not matched to a gene: 3. The CDR3 sequence: CASSYDRGGSPLHF. Here the CDR3 DNA reads TGTGCCAGCAGTTACGACAGGGGAGGTTCACCCCTCCACTTT.

The rearrangement uses TRBV6-2 or TRBV6-3 and TRBJ2-5, with D perhaps TRBD2 (5 bases). The ends were cut back, 4 bases at V and 4 bases at J, with 13 bases in the middle. The CDR3 spans 14 residues. Germline assignment: CDR1 MNHEY and CDR2 SVGEGT. CDR3 DNA sequence: TGTGCCAGCAGTTCCTCCCCCGAGGGAGAGACCCAGTACTTC. Protein sequence: CASSSSPEGETQYF.

Here the CDR3 DNA reads TGTGCCAGTAGTCCTCCCAGGACAGGGGGTAAAAATGAGCAGTTCTTC. Its protein is CASSPPRTGGKNEQFF. The chain joins TRBV19 to TRBJ2-1, with 10 bases aligning to TRBD1. Germline values: CDR1 LNHDA, CDR2 SQIVND (reference sequence). The ends lost 5 bases at V and 7 bases at J; junction bases unmatched: 11. The CDR3 has 16 residues.

V is TRBV12-3 or TRBV12-4 and J is TRBJ1-1; no reliable D call. The CDR3 spans 13 residues. The V and J ends lost 2 bases and 0 bases respectively, with 4 bases between them. The CDR3 DNA reads as TGTGCCAGCAGTTTACGGGTGAACACTGAAGCTTTCTTT. Translating it yields CASSLRVNTEAFF.

The V and J genes are TRBV6-2 or TRBV6-3 and TRBJ2-7; D possibly corresponds to TRBD1 (7 bases). V was pared by 5 bases and J by 5 bases, with 19 bases between. The CDR3 totals 15 residues. From germline, CDR1 is MNHEY and CDR2 SVGEGT. The CDR3 region is CASSPLRQGGDEQYF. CDR3 coding DNA: TGTGCCAGCAGTCCACTACGACAGGGAGGCGACGAGCAGTACTTC.

The V and J genes are TRBV6-5 and TRBJ2-1; weak D call: TRBD2 (6 bases). The germline V gene encodes CDR1 MNHEY and CDR2 SVGAGI. The V gene lost 5 bases and the J gene lost 2 bases, with 13 bases spanning the gap. The CDR3 length is 15 residues. CDR3 bases: TGTGCCAGCAGTCCCCGGGCGGGGACCTACAATGAGCAGTTCTTC. Translating it yields CASSPRAGTYNEQFF.

The chain is built from TRBV7-9 and TRBJ1-4; D ambiguous. The CDR3 runs 14 residues. The germline V gene encodes CDR1 SEHNR and CDR2 FQNEAQ (reference sequence). V shed 1 base and J shed 7 bases, with 10 bases lying between them. Here the CDR3 reads CASSLGTPFEKLFF. CDR3 bases: TGTGCCAGCAGCTTAGGGACTCCTTTTGAAAAACTGTTTTTT.

This rearrangement joins TRBV6-5 to TRBJ2-1, with 7 bases lining up with TRBD2. The length of the CDR3 is 14 residues. Germline V CDR1 and CDR2: MNHEY, SVGAGI. V trimming: 6 bases; J trimming: 5 bases; junction bases outside the gene matches: 7. The CDR3 region has the DNA TGTGCCAGCAGGTTCGTGGGAGGGGACAATGAGCAGTTCTTC. Amino acids: CASRFVGGDNEQFF.

The gene calls are TRBV28 and TRBJ2-3; 9 nucleotides line up with TRBD2. Unmatched junction bases numbered 19, after V lost 6 bases and J lost 6 bases. The CDR3 consists of 18 residues. Germline loops: CDR1 MDHEN, CDR2 SYDVKM. In nucleotides, the CDR3 is TGTGCCAGCAGCCACACCCCCGGGGCTAGCGGGATTGTGGATACGCAGTATTTT. Translation gives CASSHTPGASGIVDTQYF.

This clone was seen a handful of times. The chain employs TRBV7-9 and TRBJ1-2; D not resolved. CDR1 and CDR2 (germline): SEHNR, FQNEAQ (reference sequence). V was shortened by 5 bases and J by 4 bases, with 8 bases between the two germline ends. The CDR3 contains 12 residues. The CDR3 DNA sequence: TGTGCCAGCAGCAAGGAGACCTATGGCTACACCTTC. As protein: CASSKETYGYTF.

J is TRBJ2-7 and V is TRBV7-9; 8 nucleotides line up with TRBD2. The CDR3 has 17 residues. With 1 base clipped from V and 4 bases from J, the junction kept 12 bases outside the gene matches. Germline V lookup: CDR1 SEHNR, CDR2 FQNEAQ (reference sequence). The CDR3 loop reads CASSLVGRGLEAYEQYF. In DNA form, the CDR3 reads TGTGCCAGCAGCTTAGTGGGGCGGGGACTAGAGGCATACGAGCAGTACTTC.

The chain is built from TRBV3-1 (or the pseudogene TRBV3-2) and TRBJ2-1, with D tentatively TRBD2 (6 bases). Per germline, CDR1 LGHDT and CDR2 YNNKEL (reference sequence). This CDR3 spans 14 amino acids. The germline V and J ends were trimmed by 4 bases and 4 bases, with 11 bases remaining between them. The CDR3 here is CASSPWGVYNEQFF. The CDR3 region has the DNA TGTGCCAGCAGCCCTTGGGGGGTTTACAATGAGCAGTTCTTC.

This clone was detected only once. The rearrangement links TRBV6-5 to TRBJ2-7, with 7 positions matching TRBD1. V lost 2 bases and J lost 3; bases outside the gene matches: 1. The CDR3 is 13 residues long. Per the germline V gene, CDR1 is MNHEY and CDR2 is SVGAGI. The CDR3 loop reads CASSYAGGYEQYF. CDR3 in DNA: TGTGCCAGCAGTTACGCAGGGGGCTACGAGCAGTACTTC.

This clone turned up a few times. V and J are TRBV4-2 and TRBJ1-6; unclear D gene. The germline V and J ends were trimmed by 0 bases and 10 bases, with 10 bases remaining between them. This CDR3 is built from 14 residues. Germline V gene data show CDR1 as LGHNA and CDR2 as YNFKEQ. The CDR3 loop reads CASSQELMRSPLHF. CDR3 bases: TGTGCCAGCAGCCAAGAATTAATGAGGTCACCCCTCCACTTT.

This clone has just one count. The V call is TRBV11-1, the J call TRBJ2-5; 7 bases match TRBD1. Germline CDR1 is SGHAT and CDR2 is FQDESV (reference sequence). The CDR3 sequence is 14 residues long. With V trimmed by 5 bases and J by 1 base, 4 bases remained unmatched. The CDR3 DNA follows: TGTGCCAGCAGCCGGGGACAGCGCCAAGAGACCCAGTACTTC. This sequence encodes CASSRGQRQETQYF.

The chain uses TRBV11-2 and TRBJ2-7; possibly TRBD2 for D (6 bases). The CDR3 consists of 14 residues. Germline CDR1 reads SGHAT; CDR2 reads FQNNGV. V dropped 4 bases and J dropped 6 bases, with 16 bases sitting between them. Here the CDR3 DNA reads TGTGCCAGCAGCTCGGTTCGGGGGAGAAGCGAGCAGTACTTC. It translates to CASSSVRGRSEQYF.

The chain recombines TRBV11-2 with TRBJ2-4; D gene unclear. Trimming took 1 base from V and 0 from J, leaving 10 bases between them. Germline values: CDR1 SGHAT, CDR2 FQNNGV. The CDR3 contains 16 residues. The CDR3 nucleotides read TGTGCCAGCAGCTTAGGGTTGCGGATAGCCAAAAACATTCAGTACTTC. Protein product: CASSLGLRIAKNIQYF.

The V and J genes are TRBV27 and TRBJ2-3; 8 bases map to TRBD2. With 7 bases clipped from V and 5 bases from J, the junction kept 8 bases outside the gene matches. Germline V gives CDR1 MNHEY, CDR2 SMNVEV (reference sequence). The CDR3 consists of 14 residues. The CDR3 loop reads CASTPGLDRDTQYF. CDR3 bases: TGTGCCAGCACGCCGGGACTAGATAGAGATACGCAGTATTTT.

As DNA, the CDR3 is TGTGCCACCAGTGATTTAGCGGAGCAGTTCTTC. Translating it yields CATSDLAEQFF. This rearrangement joins TRBV24-1 to TRBJ2-1; no reliable D call. The V end lost 1 base, the J end lost 10 bases, and 4 bases lay between the germline ends. CDR1 is KGHDR and CDR2 is SFDVKD in the germline V gene. This CDR3 has 11 amino acids.

Only a few counts were recorded for this clone. The chain links TRBV28 to TRBJ1-6; D is ambiguous. Germline V gene data show CDR1 as MDHEN and CDR2 as SYDVKM. The CDR3 consists of 17 residues. V was clipped by 1 base and J by 2 bases, with 12 bases between them. The CDR3 region is CASSLFSGSPYNSPLHF. DNA for the CDR3: TGTGCCAGCAGTTTATTCTCGGGGTCGCCCTATAATTCACCCCTCCACTTT.

The chain joins TRBV7-3 to TRBJ2-7, with D possibly TRBD1 on 5 matching bases. Looked up from germline, CDR1 is SGHTA and CDR2 is FQGTGA. The V and J ends lost 5 bases and 5 bases respectively, with 13 bases between them. This CDR3 contains 13 residues. The CDR3 region is CASSRRPGNEQYF. The CDR3 DNA is TGTGCCAGCAGCAGAAGACCAGGGAACGAGCAGTACTTC.

The gene calls are TRBV6-6 and TRBJ2-2; possibly TRBD1 for D (5 bases). The CDR3 covers 14 residues. CDR1 is MNHNY, CDR2 SVGAGI, per germline (reference sequence). V lost 4 bases and J 1 base, leaving 7 bases between the germline ends. CDR3 in DNA: TGTGCCAGCAGTTTCGACAGGAACACCGGGGAGCTGTTTTTT. It encodes CASSFDRNTGELFF.

The gene calls are TRBV2 and TRBJ2-4; D gene unclear. CDR3 length equals 15 residues. Germline V gene sequence: CDR1 SNHLY, CDR2 FYNNEI. V shed 8 bases and J shed 0 bases, with 14 bases lying between them. As DNA, the CDR3 is TGTGCCAGCGAGGCCCAGACCCTAGCCAAAAACATTCAGTACTTC. It specifies CASEAQTLAKNIQYF. Full variable domain (outside the CDR3, taken from reference TRBV2 and TRBJ2-4): EPEVTQTPSHQVTQMGQEVILRCVPISNHLYFYWYRQILGQKVEFLVSFYNNEISEKSEIFDDQFSVERPDGSNFTLKIRSTKLEDSAMYFCASEAQTLAKNIQYFGAGTRLSVL.

With respect to this clone: One junction end does not reproduce the germline sequence, and a read error may be involved. V gene TRBV5-4 combines with J gene TRBJ2-1; D might be TRBD2 (5 bases). Germline V lookup: CDR1 SGHNT, CDR2 YYREEE (reference sequence). The CDR3 loop spans 17 amino acids. Here the CDR3 reads CASSLVRRGWAYNEQFF. CDR3 coding DNA: TGTGCCAGCAGTTTGGTGCGGAGAGGGTGGGCTTACAATGAGCAGTTCTTC.